Reported below is one T cell receptor (beta chain). Its cognate antigen is unknown. Prepared libraries of TCR beta cDNA carried unique molecular identifiers. Between 1 and 10 million T cells gave rise to some 470,000 cDNA molecules. One entry per CDR3 protein, called by TCRdb with MiXCR from the PCR reads. The sample carries fewer than 850,000 distinct CDR3 sequences, approximately 30% recorded once. V lost 4 bases and J 10 bases, leaving 17 bases between the germline ends. Germline assignment: CDR1 SEHNR and CDR2 FQNEAQ (reference sequence). This CDR3 has 15 amino acids. These data come from a study of post-analysis software for immune sequencing data. Study at large: Some patients lacked subtype; others had relapsing-remitting, secondary progressive or progressive-relapsing disease. Regarding the study as a whole: Samples from a shared batch, those prepared together, strongly co-clustered by F measure. Multiple sclerosis was associated with a significant reduction in normalized Chao1 diversity relative to controls. Compared with controls, patients had more of about 5 TRBV segments, including TRBV5-6, TRBV5-1 and TRBV20-1.

Sequencing was performed on blood. The clonotype comes from a girl aged 10 to 17 with multiple sclerosis. V is TRBV7-9 and J is TRBJ1-6; perhaps TRBD1 as D (5 bases). Written as DNA, the CDR3 is TGTGCCAGCAGCTGGGGAAGGGGAAGAGACTCACCCCTCCACTTT. This sequence encodes CASSWGRGRDSPLHF.